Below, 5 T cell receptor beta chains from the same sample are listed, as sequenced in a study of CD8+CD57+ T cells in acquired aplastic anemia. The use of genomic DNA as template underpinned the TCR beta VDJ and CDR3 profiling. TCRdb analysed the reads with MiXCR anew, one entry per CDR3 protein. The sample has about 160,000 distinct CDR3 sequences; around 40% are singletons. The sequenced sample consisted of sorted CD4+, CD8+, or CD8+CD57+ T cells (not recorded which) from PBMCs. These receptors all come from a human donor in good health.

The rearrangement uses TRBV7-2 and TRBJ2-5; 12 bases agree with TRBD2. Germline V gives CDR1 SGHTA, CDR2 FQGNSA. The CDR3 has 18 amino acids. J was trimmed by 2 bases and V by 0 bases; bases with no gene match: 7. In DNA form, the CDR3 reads TGTGCCAGCAGCTTAGCCCGGGGAACTAGCGGGGGGCAAGAGACCCAGTACTTC. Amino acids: CASSLARGTSGGQETQYF.

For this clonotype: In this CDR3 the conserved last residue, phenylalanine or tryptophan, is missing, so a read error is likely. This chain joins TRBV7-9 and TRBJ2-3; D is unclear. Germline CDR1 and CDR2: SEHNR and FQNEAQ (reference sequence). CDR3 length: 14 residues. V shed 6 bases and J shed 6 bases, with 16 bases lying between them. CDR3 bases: TGTGCCAGCAGTGATGTTTTAGGCCTGGATACGCAGTATCTT. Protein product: CASSDVLGLDTQYL.

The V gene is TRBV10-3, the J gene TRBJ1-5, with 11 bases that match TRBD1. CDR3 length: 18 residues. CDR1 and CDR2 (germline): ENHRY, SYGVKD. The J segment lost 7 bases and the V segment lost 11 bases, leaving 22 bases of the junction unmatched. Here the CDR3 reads CASQVGTGGDRAGQPQHF. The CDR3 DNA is TGTGCCTCTCAAGTAGGGACAGGGGGTGACAGGGCAGGACAGCCCCAGCATTTT.

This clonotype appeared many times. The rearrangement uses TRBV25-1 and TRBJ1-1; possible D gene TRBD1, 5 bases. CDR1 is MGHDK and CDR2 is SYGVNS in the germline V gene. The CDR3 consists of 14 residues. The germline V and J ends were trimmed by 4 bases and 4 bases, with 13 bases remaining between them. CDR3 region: CASSVGAGSTEAFF. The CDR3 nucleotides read TGTGCCAGCAGTGTCGGAGCAGGGAGCACTGAAGCTTTCTTT.

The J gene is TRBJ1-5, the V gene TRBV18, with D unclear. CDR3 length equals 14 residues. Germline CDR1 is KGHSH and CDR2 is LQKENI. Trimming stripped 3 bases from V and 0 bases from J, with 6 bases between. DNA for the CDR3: TGTGCCAGCTCACCTGCGATTAGCAATCAGCCCCAGCATTTT. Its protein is CASSPAISNQPQHF.